These 27 T cell receptor beta chains originate from one sample sequenced in a study of shared clonotypes between healthy human individuals. TCRdb's table, derived via immunoSEQ multiplex PCR, lists solely in-frame clones and lacks some. The data contain around 2.1 million clones, roughly 95% of them singletons. The source material was naive CD4+ T cells sorted from blood. The subset: CD45RA+ positively selected. These receptors originate from a man younger than 35 in good health.

As regards this clone: Other DNA sequences in the same sample also yield this CDR3. The J gene is TRBJ2-1, the V gene TRBV18; no definite D call. The CDR3 consists of 13 residues. In germline, CDR1 is KGHSH, CDR2 LQKENI. The V and J ends lost 0 bases and 8 bases respectively, with 8 bases between them. CDR3 nucleotide sequence: TGTGCCAGCTCACCACCCAACCTGGATGAGCAGTTCTTC. It translates to CASSPPNLDEQFF.

The chain couples TRBV19 to TRBJ1-5; 10 nucleotides agree with TRBD1. CDR1 LNHDA and CDR2 SQIVND come from the germline V gene (reference sequence). V lost 5 bases and J lost 0; bases outside the gene matches: 7. The CDR3 extends over 17 amino acids. The CDR3 loop is CASSGDRGSYSNQPQHF. The CDR3 bases are TGTGCCAGTAGTGGGGACAGGGGCTCCTATAGCAATCAGCCCCAGCATTTT.

The chain carries TRBV4-1 and TRBJ1-1, with D maybe TRBD1 (5 bases). The CDR3 has 14 amino acids. Trimming cost V 4 bases and J 1 base, with 10 bases left between them. The germline V gene has CDR1 MGHRA and CDR2 YSYEKL. This CDR3 is CASSPPGGNTEAFF. Here the CDR3 DNA reads TGCGCCAGCAGCCCTCCGGGGGGGAACACTGAAGCTTTCTTT.

The V and J genes are TRBV6-1 and TRBJ2-1; D may be TRBD1 or TRBD2 (5 bases each). With 4 bases removed from V and 4 bases from J, the gap between germline ends came to 17 bases. Germline V gene lookup returns CDR1 MNHNS and CDR2 SASEGT. The CDR3 covers 16 residues. Written as DNA, the CDR3 is TGTGCCAGCAGTGTGTCCTGGGACCCAAATTACAATGAGCAGTTCTTC. Amino acid sequence: CASSVSWDPNYNEQFF.

The J gene is TRBJ2-2, the V gene TRBV4-2; no clear D gene. There are 16 residues in the CDR3. V was shortened by 4 bases and J by 4 bases, with 16 bases between the two germline ends. CDR1 and CDR2 (germline): LGHNA, YNFKEQ. CDR3 protein: CASSPSPAIGTGELFF. DNA of the CDR3: TGTGCCAGCAGCCCTTCTCCAGCGATCGGCACCGGGGAGCTGTTTTTT.

This rearrangement joins TRBV27 to TRBJ2-7, with a possible D match to TRBD1 (6 bases). The CDR3 totals 13 residues. CDR1 and CDR2 from the germline V gene are MNHEY and SMNVEV (reference sequence). Deletions cut 5 bases from V and 7 bases from J, with 15 bases between. CDR3 nucleotide sequence: TGTGCCAGCAGTATCTCTCAGAGGGGGGAGCAGTACTTC. Translating gives CASSISQRGEQYF.

J is TRBJ1-5 and V is TRBV9, with TRBD1 as a possible D gene (5 bases). The CDR3 loop spans 15 amino acids. V was pared by 2 bases and J by 6 bases, with 15 bases between. Per germline, CDR1 SGDLS and CDR2 YYNGEE. CDR3 in DNA: TGTGCCAGCAGCGTGTCGGGGGTTGAGGGTCAGCCCCAGCATTTT. It codes for CASSVSGVEGQPQHF.

This chain connects TRBV18 to TRBJ1-1; TRBD1 is a possible D gene (5 bases). V was clipped by 3 bases and J by 1 base, with 12 bases between them. Per germline, CDR1 KGHSH and CDR2 LQKENI. The CDR3 sequence is 15 residues long. The CDR3 reads CASSPPMGENTEAFF. The CDR3 DNA reads as TGTGCCAGCTCACCCCCTATGGGGGAGAACACTGAAGCTTTCTTT.

The chain uses TRBV5-1 and TRBJ1-1; no reliable D call. The ends were cut back, 5 bases at V and 4 bases at J, with 12 bases in the middle. The CDR3 runs 13 residues. Germline V CDR1 and CDR2: SGHRS, YFSETQ. The CDR3 sequence: CASSEVKSTEAFF. As DNA, the CDR3 is TGCGCCAGCAGTGAGGTGAAGAGCACTGAAGCTTTCTTT. Full variable domain (missing parts from reference TRBV5-1 and TRBJ1-1): KAGVTQTPRYLIKTRGQQVTLSCSPISGHRSVSWYQQTPGQGLQFLFEYFSETQRNKGNFPGRFSGRQFSNSRSEMNVSTLELGDSALYLCASSEVKSTEAFFGQGTRLTVV.

The chain links TRBV7-9 to TRBJ2-3, with 8 nucleotides matching TRBD1. Germline CDR1 SEHNR, CDR2 FQNEAQ (reference sequence). The ends lost 5 bases at V and 1 base at J; junction bases unmatched: 5. This CDR3 contains 15 residues. The CDR3 loop is CASSRGQARTDTQYF. The CDR3 DNA is TGTGCCAGCAGCCGGGGACAGGCTCGCACAGATACGCAGTATTTT. The full variable domain, completed using reference TRBV7-9 and TRBJ2-3, is DTGVSQNPRHKITKRGQNVTFRCDPISEHNRLYWYRQTLGQGPEFLTYFQNEAQLEKSRLLSDRFSAERPKGSFSTLEIQRTEQGDSAMYLCASSRGQARTDTQYFGPGTRLTVL.

In regard to this clone: The sample holds other DNA sequences that translate to the same CDR3. The rearrangement uses TRBV10-3 and TRBJ2-3, with 10 bases that match TRBD2. This CDR3 comprises 16 residues. The germline V gene has CDR1 ENHRY and CDR2 SYGVKD. Losses at the gene ends were 4 bases for V and 0 bases for J; bases not matched to a gene: 4. The CDR3 bases are TGTGCCATCAGTGGAACTAGCGGGACTAGCACAGATACGCAGTATTTT. Amino acid sequence: CAISGTSGTSTDTQYF.

This clone was observed once. The rearrangement joins TRBV5-4 to TRBJ2-5, with TRBD2 identical over 11 bases. V trimming: 0 bases; J trimming: 3 bases; junction bases outside the gene matches: 4. This CDR3 comprises 16 residues. CDR1 is SGHNT and CDR2 is YYREEE in the germline V gene (reference sequence). CDR3 in amino acids: CASSLGSSGGKETQYF. CDR3 bases: TGTGCCAGCAGCTTGGGTTCTAGCGGGGGGAAAGAGACCCAGTACTTC.

The chain uses TRBV7-3 and TRBJ1-1; no definite D call. V dropped 2 bases and J dropped 0 bases, with 10 bases sitting between them. The CDR3 totals 15 residues. Germline values: CDR1 SGHTA, CDR2 FQGTGA. The CDR3 is CASSLAVTLNTEAFF. CDR3 coding DNA: TGTGCCAGCAGCTTAGCTGTCACCCTGAACACTGAAGCTTTCTTT.

The rearrangement uses TRBV27 and TRBJ2-5, with 7 bases lining up with TRBD1. CDR1 is MNHEY and CDR2 is SMNVEV in the germline V gene (reference sequence). This CDR3 spans 13 amino acids. V lost 9 bases, J lost 5 bases, and 9 bases stayed unmatched. The CDR3 reads CASRQGSWETQYF. CDR3 coding DNA: TGTGCCAGTCGACAGGGCTCATGGGAGACCCAGTACTTC.

On this clone: Other DNA sequences in this specimen translate into the identical CDR3. V gene TRBV5-1 combines with J gene TRBJ2-1; D might be TRBD2 (6 bases). CDR1 SGHRS and CDR2 YFSETQ come from the germline V gene. V lost 0 bases, J lost 0 bases, and 7 bases lay in between. CDR3 length equals 15 residues. The CDR3 protein is CASSLVGLSYNEQFF. The CDR3 DNA follows: TGCGCCAGCAGCTTGGTGGGACTCTCCTACAATGAGCAGTTCTTC.

V usage is TRBV4-1 and J usage is TRBJ2-3, with D possibly matching TRBD2 (5 bases). Trimming took 1 base from V and 3 from J, leaving 17 bases between them. Germline loops: CDR1 MGHRA, CDR2 YSYEKL. The CDR3 spans 17 residues. The CDR3 here is CASSQVGLLPGTDTQYF. In nucleotides, the CDR3 is TGCGCCAGCAGCCAAGTCGGACTCCTCCCGGGGACAGATACGCAGTATTTT.

The chain uses TRBV6-1 and TRBJ1-6; no clear D. V lost 6 bases and J lost 12, with 18 bases in between. The CDR3 loop spans 14 amino acids. Per germline, CDR1 MNHNS and CDR2 SASEGT. CDR3 nucleotides: TGTGCCAGCAGCCTAAAAGACGGAGGCCGACCCCTCCACTTT. Translation gives CASSLKDGGRPLHF.

The rearrangement joins TRBV18 to TRBJ1-1, with D tentatively TRBD1 (5 bases). Germline V gene lookup returns CDR1 KGHSH and CDR2 LQKENI. The CDR3 is 15 residues long. V was shortened by 5 bases and J by 4 bases, with 17 bases between the two germline ends. As DNA, the CDR3 is TGTGCCAGCTCATCGACAGCGGTTTTGGGCACTGAAGCTTTCTTT. It codes for CASSSTAVLGTEAFF.

V is TRBV5-1 and J is TRBJ2-1; 10 nucleotides line up with TRBD1. Looked up from germline, CDR1 is SGHRS and CDR2 is YFSETQ. V was pared by 4 bases and J by 6 bases, with 7 bases of the junction left unmatched. The CDR3 has 15 amino acids. The CDR3 here is CASSESGTGVNEQFF. CDR3 nucleotides: TGCGCCAGCAGCGAATCCGGGACAGGGGTCAATGAGCAGTTCTTC.

The rearrangement uses TRBV4-3 and TRBJ2-1; no reliable D call. Germline V gene lookup returns CDR1 LGHNA and CDR2 YSLEER. The V and J ends lost 0 bases and 9 bases respectively, with 9 bases between them. The CDR3 has 13 residues. CDR3 coding DNA: TGCGCCAGCAGCCAAGATCAACGTGTTGAGCAGTTCTTC. This sequence encodes CASSQDQRVEQFF.

The chain employs TRBV28 and TRBJ1-2; a weak D match, TRBD1 (5 bases). The CDR3 is made up of 15 amino acids. The V and J ends lost 4 bases and 5 bases respectively, with 17 bases between them. Germline CDR1 and CDR2: MDHEN and SYDVKM. The CDR3 region has the DNA TGTGCCAGCAGTTCCCCCCCGCAGGGAGGGTATGGCTACACCTTC. As protein: CASSSPPQGGYGYTF.

The V and J genes are TRBV19 and TRBJ1-4; D is ambiguous. The V and J ends lost 3 bases and 2 bases respectively, with 10 bases between them. The CDR3 totals 15 residues. Looked up from germline, CDR1 is LNHDA and CDR2 is SQIVND (reference sequence). CDR3 loop: CASSIGQRTNEKLFF. The CDR3 coding sequence is TGTGCCAGTAGTATCGGTCAGCGCACTAATGAAAAACTGTTTTTT.

In the case of this clone: The same CDR3 is also encoded by other DNA sequences in this sample. This chain links TRBV25-1 with TRBJ1-1; D is unresolved. Trimming left V 9 bases short and J 2 bases short, with 7 bases between. The CDR3 contains 11 residues. Per the germline V gene, CDR1 is MGHDK and CDR2 is SYGVNS. CDR3: CASRGNTEAFF. As DNA, the CDR3 is TGTGCCAGTCGGGGAAACACTGAAGCTTTCTTT.

The chain joins TRBV6-6 to TRBJ2-7; the match to TRBD2 covers 10 bases. The J segment lost 0 bases and the V segment lost 6 bases, leaving 5 bases of the junction unmatched. From germline, CDR1 is MNHNY and CDR2 SVGAGI (reference sequence). CDR3 length equals 15 residues. In DNA, the CDR3 is TGTGCCAGCAGCCATAGCGGGGGGACCTCCTACGAGCAGTACTTC. Translation: CASSHSGGTSYEQYF.

The chain joins TRBV11-2 to TRBJ1-6; TRBD1 aligns across 10 bases. After removal of 1 base from V and 3 bases from J, the junction contained 6 bases not matched to a gene. The CDR3 contains 18 residues. Germline V gene lookup returns CDR1 SGHAT and CDR2 FQNNGV. This CDR3 is CASSLVGRTGGYNSPLHF. CDR3 DNA: TGTGCCAGCAGCTTAGTGGGTAGGACAGGGGGCTATAATTCACCCCTCCACTTT.

The count of this clone is one. The CDR3 region has the DNA TGTGCCAGCAGCTTAGTAAGCCAGGGTCTGACTGAAGCTTTCTTT. It codes for CASSLVSQGLTEAFF. The J gene is TRBJ1-1, the V gene TRBV7-2; D is perhaps TRBD1 (5 bases). Germline V lookup: CDR1 SGHTA, CDR2 FQGNSA. The CDR3 is 15 residues long. The ends were cut back, 1 base at V and 5 bases at J, with 14 bases in the middle.

The rearrangement links TRBV11-2 to TRBJ2-7; a possible D gene is TRBD2 (7 bases). The CDR3 spans 14 residues. V was cut by 5 bases and J by 7 bases, with 18 bases left in between. Germline V CDR1 and CDR2: SGHAT, FQNNGV. In DNA form, the CDR3 reads TGTGCCAGCAGCCCCGGGACAAAGCGGGAAGAGCAGTACTTC. Translation: CASSPGTKREEQYF.